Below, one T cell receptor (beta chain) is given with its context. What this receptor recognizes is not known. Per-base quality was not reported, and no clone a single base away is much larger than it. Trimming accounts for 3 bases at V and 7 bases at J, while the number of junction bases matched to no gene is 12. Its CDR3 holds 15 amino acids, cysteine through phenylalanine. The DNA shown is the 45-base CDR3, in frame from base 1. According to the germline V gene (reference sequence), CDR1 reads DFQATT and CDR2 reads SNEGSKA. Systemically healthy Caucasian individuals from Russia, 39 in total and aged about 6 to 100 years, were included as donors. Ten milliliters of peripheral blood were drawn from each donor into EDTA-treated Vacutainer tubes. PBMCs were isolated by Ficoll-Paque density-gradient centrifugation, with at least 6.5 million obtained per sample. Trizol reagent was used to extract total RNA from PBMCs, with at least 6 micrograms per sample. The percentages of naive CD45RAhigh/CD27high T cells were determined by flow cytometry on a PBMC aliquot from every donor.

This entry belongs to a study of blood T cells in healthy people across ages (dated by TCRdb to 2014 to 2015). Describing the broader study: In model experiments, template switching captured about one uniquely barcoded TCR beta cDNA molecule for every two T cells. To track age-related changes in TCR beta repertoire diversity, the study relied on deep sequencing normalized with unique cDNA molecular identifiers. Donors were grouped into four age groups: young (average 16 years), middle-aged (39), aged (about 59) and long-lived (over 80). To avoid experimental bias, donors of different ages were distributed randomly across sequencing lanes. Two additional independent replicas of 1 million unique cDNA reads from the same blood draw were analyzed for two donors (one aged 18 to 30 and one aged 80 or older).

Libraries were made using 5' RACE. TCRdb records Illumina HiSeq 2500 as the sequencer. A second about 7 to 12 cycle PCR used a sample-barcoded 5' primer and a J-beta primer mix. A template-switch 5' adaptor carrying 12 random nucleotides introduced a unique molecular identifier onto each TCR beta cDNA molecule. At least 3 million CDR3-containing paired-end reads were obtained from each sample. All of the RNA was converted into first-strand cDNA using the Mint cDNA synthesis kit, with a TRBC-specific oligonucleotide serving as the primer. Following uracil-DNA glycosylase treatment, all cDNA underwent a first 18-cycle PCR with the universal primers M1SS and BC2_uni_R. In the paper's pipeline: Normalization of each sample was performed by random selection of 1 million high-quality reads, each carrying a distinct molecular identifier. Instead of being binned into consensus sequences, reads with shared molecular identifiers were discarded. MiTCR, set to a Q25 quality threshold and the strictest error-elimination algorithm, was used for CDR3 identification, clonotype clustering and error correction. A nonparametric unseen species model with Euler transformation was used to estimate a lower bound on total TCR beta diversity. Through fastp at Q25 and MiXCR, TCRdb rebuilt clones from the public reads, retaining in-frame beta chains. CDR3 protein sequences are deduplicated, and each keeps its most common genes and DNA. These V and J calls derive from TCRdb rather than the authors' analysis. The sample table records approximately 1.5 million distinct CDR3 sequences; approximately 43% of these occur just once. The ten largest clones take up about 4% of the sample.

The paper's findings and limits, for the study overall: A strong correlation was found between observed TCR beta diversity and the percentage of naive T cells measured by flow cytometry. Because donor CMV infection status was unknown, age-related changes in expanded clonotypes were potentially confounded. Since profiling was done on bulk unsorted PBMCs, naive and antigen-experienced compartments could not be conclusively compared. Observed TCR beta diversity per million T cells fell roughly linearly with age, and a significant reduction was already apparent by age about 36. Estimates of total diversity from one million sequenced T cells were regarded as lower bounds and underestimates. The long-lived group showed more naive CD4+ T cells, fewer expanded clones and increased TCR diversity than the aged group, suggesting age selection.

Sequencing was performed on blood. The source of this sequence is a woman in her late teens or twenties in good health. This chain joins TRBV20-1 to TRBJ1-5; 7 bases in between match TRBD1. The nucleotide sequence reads TGCAGTGCTAGGCCCGGGACAGACCCGGGACAGCCCCAGCATTTT. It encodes CSARPGTDPGQPQHF.